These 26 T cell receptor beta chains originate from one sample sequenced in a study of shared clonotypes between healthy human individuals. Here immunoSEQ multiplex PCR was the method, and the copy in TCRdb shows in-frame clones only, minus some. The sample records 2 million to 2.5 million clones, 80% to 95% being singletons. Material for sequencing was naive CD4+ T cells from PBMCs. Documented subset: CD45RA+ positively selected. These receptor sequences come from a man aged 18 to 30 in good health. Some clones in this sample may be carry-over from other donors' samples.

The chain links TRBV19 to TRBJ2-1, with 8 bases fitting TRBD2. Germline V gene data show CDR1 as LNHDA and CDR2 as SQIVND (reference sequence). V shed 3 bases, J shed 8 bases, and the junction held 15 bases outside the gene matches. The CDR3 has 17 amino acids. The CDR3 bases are TGTGCCAGTAGTATCGGCCCCAGCGGGAGACCTAGAGATGAGCAGTTCTTC. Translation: CASSIGPSGRPRDEQFF.

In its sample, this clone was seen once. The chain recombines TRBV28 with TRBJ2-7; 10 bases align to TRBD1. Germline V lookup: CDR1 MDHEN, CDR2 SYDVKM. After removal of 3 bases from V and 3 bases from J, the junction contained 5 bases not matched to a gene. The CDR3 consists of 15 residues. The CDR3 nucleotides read TGTGCCAGCAGTTTGCCTTGGACAGGGGGCTACGAGCAGTACTTC. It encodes CASSLPWTGGYEQYF.

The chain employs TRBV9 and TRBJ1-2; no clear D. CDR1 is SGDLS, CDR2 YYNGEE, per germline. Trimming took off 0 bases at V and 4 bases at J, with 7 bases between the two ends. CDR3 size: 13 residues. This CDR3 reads CASSVDTTYGYTF. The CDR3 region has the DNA TGTGCCAGCAGCGTAGATACAACCTATGGCTACACCTTC.

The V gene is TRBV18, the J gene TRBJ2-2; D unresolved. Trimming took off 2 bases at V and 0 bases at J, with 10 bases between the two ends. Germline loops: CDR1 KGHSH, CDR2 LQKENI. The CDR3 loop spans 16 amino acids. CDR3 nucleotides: TGTGCCAGCTCACCAATAGTGGATCCGAACACCGGGGAGCTGTTTTTT. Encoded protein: CASSPIVDPNTGELFF.

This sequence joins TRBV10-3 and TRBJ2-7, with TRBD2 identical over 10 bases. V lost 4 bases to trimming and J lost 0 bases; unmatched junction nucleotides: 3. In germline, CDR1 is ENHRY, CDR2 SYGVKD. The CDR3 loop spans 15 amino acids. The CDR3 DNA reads TGTGCCATCAGTGCCTTAGCGGGAGGCTCCTACGAGCAGTACTTC. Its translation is CAISALAGGSYEQYF.

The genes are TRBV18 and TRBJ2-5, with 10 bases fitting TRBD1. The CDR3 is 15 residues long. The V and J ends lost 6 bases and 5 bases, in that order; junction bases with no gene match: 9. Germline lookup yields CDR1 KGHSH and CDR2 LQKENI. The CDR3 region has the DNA TGTGCCAGCTCTGCCGGGACAGGGGATCGGGAGACCCAGTACTTC. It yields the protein CASSAGTGDRETQYF.

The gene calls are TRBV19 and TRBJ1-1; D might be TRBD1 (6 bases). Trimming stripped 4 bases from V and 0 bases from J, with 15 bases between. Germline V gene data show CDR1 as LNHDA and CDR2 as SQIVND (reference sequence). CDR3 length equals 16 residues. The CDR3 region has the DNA TGTGCCAGTAGTAAACGACAGGAGGGTATGAACACTGAAGCTTTCTTT. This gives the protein CASSKRQEGMNTEAFF.

The CDR3 nucleotides are TGTGCCAGCAGCTTAGGTCAGCCGGAGTATTTT. Amino acids: CASSLGQPEYF. V usage is TRBV7-8 and J usage is TRBJ2-3, with D hard to call. The CDR3 contains 11 residues. Germline V gene sequence: CDR1 SGHVS, CDR2 FQNEAQ. Trimming stripped 1 base from V and 13 bases from J, with 9 bases between.

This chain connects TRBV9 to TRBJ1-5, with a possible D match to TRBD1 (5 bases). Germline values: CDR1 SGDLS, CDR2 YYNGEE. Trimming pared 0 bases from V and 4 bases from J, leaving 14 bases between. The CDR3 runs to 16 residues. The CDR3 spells CASSVGSGMRNQPQHF. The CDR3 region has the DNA TGTGCCAGCAGCGTAGGGTCAGGGATGAGAAATCAGCCCCAGCATTTT.

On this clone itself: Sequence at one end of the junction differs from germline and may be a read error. The CDR3 here is CASSLDRFSYEQYF. The DNA of the CDR3 is TGTGCCAGTAGTTTAGACAGGTTCTCCTACGAGCAGTACTTC. The chain is built from TRBV19 and TRBJ2-7; possibly TRBD1 for D (6 bases). Per the germline V gene, CDR1 is LNHDA and CDR2 is SQIVND (reference sequence). This CDR3 spans 14 amino acids.

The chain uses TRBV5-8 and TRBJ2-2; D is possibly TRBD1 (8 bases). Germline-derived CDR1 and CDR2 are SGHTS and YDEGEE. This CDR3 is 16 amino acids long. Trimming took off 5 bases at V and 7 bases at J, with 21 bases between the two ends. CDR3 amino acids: CASRPRTGRGGGELFF. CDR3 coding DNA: TGTGCCAGCAGGCCCAGGACAGGGAGGGGCGGCGGGGAGCTGTTTTTT.

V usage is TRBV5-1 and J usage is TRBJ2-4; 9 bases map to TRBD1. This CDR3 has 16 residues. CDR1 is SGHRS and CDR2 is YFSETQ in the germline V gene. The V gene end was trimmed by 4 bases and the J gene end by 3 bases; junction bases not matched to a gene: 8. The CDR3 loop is CASSPGQGMDKNIQYF. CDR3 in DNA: TGCGCCAGCAGCCCGGGACAGGGTATGGACAAAAACATTCAGTACTTC.

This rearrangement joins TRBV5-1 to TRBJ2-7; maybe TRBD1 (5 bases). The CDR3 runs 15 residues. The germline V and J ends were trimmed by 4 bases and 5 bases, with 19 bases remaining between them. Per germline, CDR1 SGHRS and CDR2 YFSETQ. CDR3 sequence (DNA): TGCGCCAGCAGCGCAGGAATCAGGGTGGGCGACGAGCAGTACTTC. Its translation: CASSAGIRVGDEQYF.

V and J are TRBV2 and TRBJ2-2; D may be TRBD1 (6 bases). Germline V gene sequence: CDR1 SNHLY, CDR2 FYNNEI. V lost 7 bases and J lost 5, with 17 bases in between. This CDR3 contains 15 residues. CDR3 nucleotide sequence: TGTGCCAGCACCACCCTCGGTAGGGGGACCGGGGAGCTGTTTTTT. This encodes CASTTLGRGTGELFF.

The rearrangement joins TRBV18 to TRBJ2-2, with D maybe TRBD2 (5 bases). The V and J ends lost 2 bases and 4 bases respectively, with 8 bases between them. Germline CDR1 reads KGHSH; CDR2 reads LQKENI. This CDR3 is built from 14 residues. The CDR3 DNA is TGTGCCAGCTCACCATTGGGAGTCACCGGGGAGCTGTTTTTT. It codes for CASSPLGVTGELFF.

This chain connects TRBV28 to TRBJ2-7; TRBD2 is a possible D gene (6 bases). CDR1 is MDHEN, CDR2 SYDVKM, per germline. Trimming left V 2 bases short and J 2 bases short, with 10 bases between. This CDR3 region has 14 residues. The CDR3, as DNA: TGTGCCAGCAGTTTAACGGGAGAGCCCTACGAGCAGTACTTC. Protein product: CASSLTGEPYEQYF.

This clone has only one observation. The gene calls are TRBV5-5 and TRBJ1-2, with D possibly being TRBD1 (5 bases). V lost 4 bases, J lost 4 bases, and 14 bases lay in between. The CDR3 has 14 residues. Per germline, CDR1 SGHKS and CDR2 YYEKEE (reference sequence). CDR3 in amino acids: CASSNAQGAYGYTF. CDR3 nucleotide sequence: TGTGCCAGCAGCAACGCCCAGGGTGCCTATGGCTACACCTTC. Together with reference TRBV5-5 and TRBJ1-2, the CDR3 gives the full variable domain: DAGVTQSPTHLIKTRGQQVTLRCSPISGHKSVSWYQQVLGQGPQFIFQYYEKEERGRGNFPDRFSARQFPNYSSELNVNALLLGDSALYLCASSNAQGAYGYTFGSGTRLTVV.

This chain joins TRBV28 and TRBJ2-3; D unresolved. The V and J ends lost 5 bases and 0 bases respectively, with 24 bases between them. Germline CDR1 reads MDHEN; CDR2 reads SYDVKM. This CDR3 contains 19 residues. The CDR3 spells CASSKPLRASVPSTDTQYF. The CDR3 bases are TGTGCCAGCAGTAAACCGCTCCGCGCCTCGGTGCCTAGCACAGATACGCAGTATTTT.

For the CDR3, the DNA is TGTGCCAGCAGCCCCCGTCCGGGCGGGGAGCTGTTTTTT. Protein: CASSPRPGGELFF. V gene TRBV7-8 combines with J gene TRBJ2-2; no reliable D call. V dropped 5 bases and J dropped 7 bases, with 11 bases sitting between them. The CDR3 sequence is 13 residues long. The germline gives CDR1 SGHVS, CDR2 FQNEAQ.

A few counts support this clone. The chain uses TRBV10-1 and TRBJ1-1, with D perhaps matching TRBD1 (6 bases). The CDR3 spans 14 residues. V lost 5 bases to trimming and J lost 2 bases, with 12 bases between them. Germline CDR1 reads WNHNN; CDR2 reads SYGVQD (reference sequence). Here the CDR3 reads CASSRDTKNTEAFF. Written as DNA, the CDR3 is TGCGCCAGCAGTCGGGACACGAAAAACACTGAAGCTTTCTTT.

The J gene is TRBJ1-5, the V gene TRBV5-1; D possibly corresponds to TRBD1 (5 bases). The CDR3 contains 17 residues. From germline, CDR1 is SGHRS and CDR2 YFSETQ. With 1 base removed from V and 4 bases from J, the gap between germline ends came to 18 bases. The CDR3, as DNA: TGCGCCAGCAGCTTGAGTCGGCGGGGCTCCCTAAATCAGCCCCAGCATTTT. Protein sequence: CASSLSRRGSLNQPQHF.

The DNA for the CDR3 is TGTGCCAGCAGGCGACTAGTCGGGGGTGTCTTCGAGACCCAGTACTTC. Encoded protein: CASRRLVGGVFETQYF. The rearrangement links TRBV2 to TRBJ2-5, with TRBD2 as a possible D gene (6 bases). This CDR3 contains 16 residues. CDR1 and CDR2 (germline): SNHLY, FYNNEI. Trimming took off 6 bases at V and 5 bases at J, with 22 bases between the two ends.

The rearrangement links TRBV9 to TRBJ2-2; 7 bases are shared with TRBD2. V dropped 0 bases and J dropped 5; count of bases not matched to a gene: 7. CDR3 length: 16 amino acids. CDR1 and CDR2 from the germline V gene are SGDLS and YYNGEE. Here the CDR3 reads CASSVGGRAATGELFF. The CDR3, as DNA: TGTGCCAGCAGCGTAGGTGGGAGGGCCGCGACCGGGGAGCTGTTTTTT.

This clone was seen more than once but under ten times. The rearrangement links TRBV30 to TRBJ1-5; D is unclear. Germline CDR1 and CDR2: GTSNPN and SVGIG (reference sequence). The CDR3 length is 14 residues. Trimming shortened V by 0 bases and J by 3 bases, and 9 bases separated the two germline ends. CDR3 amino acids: CAWSVTTDNQPQHF. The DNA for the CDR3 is TGTGCCTGGAGTGTCACGACGGACAATCAGCCCCAGCATTTT.

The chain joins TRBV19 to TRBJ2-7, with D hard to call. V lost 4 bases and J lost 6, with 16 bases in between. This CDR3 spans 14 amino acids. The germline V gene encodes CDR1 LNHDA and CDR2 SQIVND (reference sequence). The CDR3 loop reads CASSKDSRWGEQYF. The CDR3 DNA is TGTGCCAGTAGTAAAGATTCTCGGTGGGGCGAGCAGTACTTC.

The CDR3 sequence is CASSQGQGIETQYF. The DNA of the CDR3 is TGTGCCAGCAGTCAGGGGCAGGGAATAGAGACCCAGTACTTC. The chain is built from TRBV27 and TRBJ2-5; tentative D call: TRBD1 (6 bases). This CDR3 region has 14 residues. The germline V and J ends were trimmed by 5 bases and 4 bases, with 14 bases remaining between them. The germline CDR1 and CDR2 sequences are MNHEY and SMNVEV (reference sequence).